These T cell receptor beta chains were read from a single sample in a study of shared clonotypes between healthy human individuals. Sequencing used immunoSEQ multiplex PCR; TCRdb keeps in-frame clones, though not all of them. The data contain millions of clones, over 85% of them seen just once; the ten biggest clones take up 0.11% to 0.15%. Source material: naive CD4+ T cells sorted from blood. These receptors were taken from a man younger than 30 in good health. The CDR3 runs from the conserved cysteine through the conserved F or W.

j_call,v_call,cdr3_aa
TRBJ1-4,TRBV10-3,CAISDGQELFF
TRBJ2-3,TRBV5-4,CASSLAGGGGDTQYF
TRBJ2-5,TRBV19,CASSEQETQYF
TRBJ2-3,TRBV7-2,CASSTRTSTDTQYF
TRBJ2-3,TRBV7-3,CASSLSGAGGQDTQYF
TRBJ2-2,TRBV18,CASSPGQGHTGELFF
TRBJ1-6,TRBV18,CASSPPEGLNSPLHF
TRBJ2-6,TRBV27,CASSITTLRQGASGANVLTF
TRBJ1-2,TRBV18,CASSPGANYGYTF
TRBJ2-7,TRBV10-2,CASSERRGGGYSYEQYF
TRBJ2-3,TRBV9,CASSVGVLAGGPGDTQYF
TRBJ2-7,TRBV5-1,CASSLNPGTYEQYF
TRBJ1-4,TRBV2,CASRRWGANEKLFF
NA,TRBV11-2,CASSWDRAEQYF
TRBJ2-7,TRBV9,CASSAKGRRQDLRYEQYF
TRBJ1-6,TRBV7-9,CASSFQGASYNSPLHF
TRBJ1-1,TRBV2,CASARQGRNTEAFF
TRBJ1-1,TRBV30,CAWTPSRGTEAFF
TRBJ2-5,TRBV10-1,CASSESRDSQETQYF
TRBJ2-3,TRBV9,CASSTSGGLGTDTQYF
TRBJ1-2,TRBV6-1,CASKEGMANYGYTF
TRBJ2-7,TRBV14,CASSHGTGSSYEQYF
TRBJ2-2,TRBV11-2,CASSLDLAGPYTGELFF
TRBJ2-3,TRBV6-1,CASGGQGTSTDTQYF
TRBJ2-7,TRBV5-1,CASSLEGQGAYEQYF
TRBJ2-3,TRBV6-6,CASRRQINTDTQYF
TRBJ1-4,TRBV6-1,CASSVSEKLFF
TRBJ2-6,TRBV19,CASRLASGANVLTF
TRBJ2-1,TRBV5-1,CASSLEAGDRNEQFF
TRBJ2-7,TRBV5-1,CASSPGGGRNEQYF
TRBJ2-3,TRBV11-3,CASSPGGARADTQYF
TRBJ2-1,TRBV21-1,CASSSPGLLFYNEQFF
TRBJ1-2,TRBV28,CASNVPLQGSYGYTF
TRBJ2-7,TRBV6-1,CASTASGAYGEQYF
TRBJ1-1,TRBV20-1,CSALRGNEAFF
TRBJ1-4,TRBV2,CASNEQGYSNEKLFF